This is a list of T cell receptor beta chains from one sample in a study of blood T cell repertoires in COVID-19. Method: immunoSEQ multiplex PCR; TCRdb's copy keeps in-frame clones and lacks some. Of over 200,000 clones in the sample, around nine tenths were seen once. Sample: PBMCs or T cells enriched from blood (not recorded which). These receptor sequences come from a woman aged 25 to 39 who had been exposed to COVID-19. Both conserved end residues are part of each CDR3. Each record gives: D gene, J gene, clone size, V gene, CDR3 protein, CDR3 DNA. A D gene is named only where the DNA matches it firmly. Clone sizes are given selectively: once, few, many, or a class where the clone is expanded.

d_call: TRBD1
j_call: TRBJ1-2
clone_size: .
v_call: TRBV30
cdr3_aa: CAWRDSPRTGGAYGYTF
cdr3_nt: TGTGCCTGGAGGGATTCTCCTCGGACAGGGGGAGCCTATGGCTACACCTTC

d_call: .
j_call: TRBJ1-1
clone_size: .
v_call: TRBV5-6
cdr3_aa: CASSLDFRVGTEAFF
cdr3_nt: TGTGCCAGCAGCTTGGATTTCAGGGTCGGGACTGAAGCTTTCTTT

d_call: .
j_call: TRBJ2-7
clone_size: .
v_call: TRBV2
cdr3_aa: CASKVRYEQYF
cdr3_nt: TGTGCCAGCAAGGTCAGGTACGAGCAGTACTTC

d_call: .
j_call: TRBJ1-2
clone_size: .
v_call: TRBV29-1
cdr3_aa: CSVVGGAANYGYTF
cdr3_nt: TGCAGCGTTGTTGGGGGGGCAGCTAACTATGGCTACACCTTC

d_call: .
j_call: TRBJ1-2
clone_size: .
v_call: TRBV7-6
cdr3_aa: CASSLGAGAGYTF
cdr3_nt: TGTGCCAGCAGCTTAGGGGCAGGGGCTGGCTACACCTTC

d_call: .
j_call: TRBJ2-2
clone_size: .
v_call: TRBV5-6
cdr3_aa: CASSLYTGISVLFF
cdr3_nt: TGTGCCAGCAGCTTGTATACAGGGATTTCGGTACTGTTTTTT

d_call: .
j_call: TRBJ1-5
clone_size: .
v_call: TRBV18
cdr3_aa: CASSPFPAGNDQPQHF
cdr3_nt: TGTGCCAGCTCACCATTTCCCGCAGGGAATGATCAGCCCCAGCATTTT

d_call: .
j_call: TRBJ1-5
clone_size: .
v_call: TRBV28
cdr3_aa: CASSFRRSNQPQHF
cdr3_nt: TGTGCCAGCAGTTTTCGGAGGAGCAATCAGCCCCAGCATTTT

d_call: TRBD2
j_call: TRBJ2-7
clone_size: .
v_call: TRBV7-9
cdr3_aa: CASSFGLAGGKTPYEQYF
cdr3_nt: TGTGCCAGCAGCTTCGGACTAGCGGGGGGAAAAACACCCTACGAGCAGTACTTC

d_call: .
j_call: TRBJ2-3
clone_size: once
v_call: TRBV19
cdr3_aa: CASSTQETDTQYF
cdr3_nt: TGTGCCAGTAGTACACAGGAGACAGATACGCAGTATTTT

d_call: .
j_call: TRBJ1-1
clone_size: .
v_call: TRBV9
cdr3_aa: CASSVVRGIPNTEAFF
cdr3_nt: TGTGCCAGCAGCGTAGTGCGAGGGATTCCCAACACTGAAGCTTTCTTT

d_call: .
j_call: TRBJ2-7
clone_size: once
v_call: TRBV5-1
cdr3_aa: CASNSMTGRQREQYF
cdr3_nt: TGCGCCAGCAACAGTATGACAGGGAGGCAACGGGAGCAGTACTTC

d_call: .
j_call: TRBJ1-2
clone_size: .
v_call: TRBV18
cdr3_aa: CASSPKDTLGIYTF
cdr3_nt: TGTGCCAGCTCCCCTAAGGACACCTTGGGGATCTACACCTTC